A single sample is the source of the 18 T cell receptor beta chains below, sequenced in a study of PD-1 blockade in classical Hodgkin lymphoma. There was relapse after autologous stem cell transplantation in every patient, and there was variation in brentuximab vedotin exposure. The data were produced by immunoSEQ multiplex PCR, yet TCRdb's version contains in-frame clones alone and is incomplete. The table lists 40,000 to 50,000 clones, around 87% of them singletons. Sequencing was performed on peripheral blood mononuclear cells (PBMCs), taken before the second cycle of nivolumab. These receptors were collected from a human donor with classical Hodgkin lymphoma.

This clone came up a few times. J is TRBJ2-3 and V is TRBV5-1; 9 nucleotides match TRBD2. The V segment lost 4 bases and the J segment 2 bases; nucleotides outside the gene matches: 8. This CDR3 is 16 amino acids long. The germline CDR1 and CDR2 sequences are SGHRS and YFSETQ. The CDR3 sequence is CASSPQAGGITDTQYF. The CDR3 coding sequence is TGCGCCAGCAGCCCCCAAGCGGGGGGTATCACAGATACGCAGTATTTT.

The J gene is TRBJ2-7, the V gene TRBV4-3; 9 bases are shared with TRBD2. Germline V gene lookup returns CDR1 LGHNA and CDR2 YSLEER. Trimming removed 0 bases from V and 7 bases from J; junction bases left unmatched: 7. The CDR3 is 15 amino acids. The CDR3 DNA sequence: TGCGCCAGCAGCCAAGATCTTGCGGGAGGGCGGGAGCAGTACTTC. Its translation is CASSQDLAGGREQYF.

In DNA, the CDR3 is TGTGCCAGCAGTCCGGTCATTGGGACAGATACGCAGTATTTT. It encodes CASSPVIGTDTQYF. The V gene is TRBV28, the J gene TRBJ2-3; D is unclear. This CDR3 has 14 amino acids. Looked up from germline, CDR1 is MDHEN and CDR2 is SYDVKM. V lost 5 bases, J lost 3 bases, and 12 bases lay in between.

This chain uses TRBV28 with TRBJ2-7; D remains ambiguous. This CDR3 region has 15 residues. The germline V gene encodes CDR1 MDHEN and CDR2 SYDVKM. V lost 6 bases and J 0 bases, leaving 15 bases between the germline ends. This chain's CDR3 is CASSRLVRSSYEQYF. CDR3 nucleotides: TGTGCCAGCAGCCGGCTCGTACGCTCCTCCTACGAGCAGTACTTC.

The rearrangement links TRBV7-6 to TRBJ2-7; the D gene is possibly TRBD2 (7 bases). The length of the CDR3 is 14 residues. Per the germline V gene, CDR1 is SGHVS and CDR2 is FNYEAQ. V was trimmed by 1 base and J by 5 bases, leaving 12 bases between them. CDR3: CASSLVAGADEQYF. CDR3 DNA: TGTGCCAGCAGCTTAGTCGCGGGGGCGGACGAGCAGTACTTC.

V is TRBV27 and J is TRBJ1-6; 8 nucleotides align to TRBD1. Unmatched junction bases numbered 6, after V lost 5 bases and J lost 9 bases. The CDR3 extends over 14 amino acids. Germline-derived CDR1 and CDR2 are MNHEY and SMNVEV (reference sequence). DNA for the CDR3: TGTGCCAGCAGTGACAGGGGTTGGGGTTCACCCCTCCACTTT. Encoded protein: CASSDRGWGSPLHF.

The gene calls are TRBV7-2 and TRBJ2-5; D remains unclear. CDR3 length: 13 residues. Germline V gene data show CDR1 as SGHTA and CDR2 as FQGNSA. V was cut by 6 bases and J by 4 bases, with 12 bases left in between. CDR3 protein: CASREGNSETQYF. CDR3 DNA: TGTGCCAGCAGAGAAGGGAATTCAGAGACCCAGTACTTC.

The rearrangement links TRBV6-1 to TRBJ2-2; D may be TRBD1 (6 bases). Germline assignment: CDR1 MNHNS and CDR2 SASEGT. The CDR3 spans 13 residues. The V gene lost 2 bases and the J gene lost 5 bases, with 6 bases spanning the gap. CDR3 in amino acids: CASSEQGTGELFF. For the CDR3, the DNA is TGTGCCAGCAGTGAACAGGGGACCGGGGAGCTGTTTTTT.

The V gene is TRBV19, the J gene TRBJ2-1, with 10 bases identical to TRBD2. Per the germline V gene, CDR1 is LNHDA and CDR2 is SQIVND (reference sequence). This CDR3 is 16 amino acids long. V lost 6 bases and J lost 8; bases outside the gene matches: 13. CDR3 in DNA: TGTGCCAGTAGGGCACCCGGGGCTAGCGGGAGTTATGAGCAGTTCTTC. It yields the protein CASRAPGASGSYEQFF.

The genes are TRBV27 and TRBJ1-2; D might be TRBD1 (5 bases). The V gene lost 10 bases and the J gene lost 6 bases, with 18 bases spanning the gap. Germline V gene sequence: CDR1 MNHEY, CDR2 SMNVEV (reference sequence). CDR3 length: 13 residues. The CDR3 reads CATRGVGTNGYTF. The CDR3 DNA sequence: TGTGCCACAAGGGGCGTAGGGACGAATGGCTACACCTTC.

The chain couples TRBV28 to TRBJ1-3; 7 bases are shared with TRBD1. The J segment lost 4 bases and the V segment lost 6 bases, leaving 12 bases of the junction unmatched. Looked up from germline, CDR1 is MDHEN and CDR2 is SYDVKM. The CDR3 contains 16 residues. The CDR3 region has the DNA TGTGCCAGCAGGGAGACAGGGAGCTTAAACGGAAACACCATATATTTT. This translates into CASRETGSLNGNTIYF.

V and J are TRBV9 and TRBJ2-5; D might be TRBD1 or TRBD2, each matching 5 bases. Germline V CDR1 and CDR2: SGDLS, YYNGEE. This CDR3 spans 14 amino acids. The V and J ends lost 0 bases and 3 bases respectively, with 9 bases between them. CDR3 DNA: TGTGCCAGCAGCGTAGCTGGGGGTGAAGAGACCCAGTACTTC. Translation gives CASSVAGGEETQYF.

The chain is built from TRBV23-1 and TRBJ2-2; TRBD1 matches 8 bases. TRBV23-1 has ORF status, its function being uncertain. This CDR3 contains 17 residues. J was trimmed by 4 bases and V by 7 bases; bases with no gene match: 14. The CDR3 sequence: CASTTGRTGRFTGELFF. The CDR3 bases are TGCGCCAGCACAACGGGTAGGACAGGGCGTTTCACCGGGGAGCTGTTTTTT.

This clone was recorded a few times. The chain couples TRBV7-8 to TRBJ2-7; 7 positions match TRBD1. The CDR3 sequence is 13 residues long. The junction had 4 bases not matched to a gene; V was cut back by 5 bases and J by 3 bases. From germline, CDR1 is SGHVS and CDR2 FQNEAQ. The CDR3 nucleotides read TGTGCCAGCAGCCCCCGACAGGGCTACGAGCAGTACTTC. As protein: CASSPRQGYEQYF.

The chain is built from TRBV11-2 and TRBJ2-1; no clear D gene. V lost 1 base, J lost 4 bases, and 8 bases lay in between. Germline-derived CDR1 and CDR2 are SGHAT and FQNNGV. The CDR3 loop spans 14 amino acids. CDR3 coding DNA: TGTGCCAGCAGCTTAGGGTCCGTATACAATGAGCAGTTCTTC. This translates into CASSLGSVYNEQFF.

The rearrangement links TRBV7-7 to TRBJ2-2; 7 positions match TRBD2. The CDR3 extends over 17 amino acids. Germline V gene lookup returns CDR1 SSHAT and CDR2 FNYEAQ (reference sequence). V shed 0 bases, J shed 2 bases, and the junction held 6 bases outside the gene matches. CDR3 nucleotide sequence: TGTGCCAGCAGCTTAGCCCCCAGCGGGATAAACACCGGGGAGCTGTTTTTT. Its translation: CASSLAPSGINTGELFF.

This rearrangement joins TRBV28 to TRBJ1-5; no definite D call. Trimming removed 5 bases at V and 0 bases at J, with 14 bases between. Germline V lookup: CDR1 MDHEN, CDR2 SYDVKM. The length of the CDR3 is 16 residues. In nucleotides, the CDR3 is TGTGCCAGCAGTCCTTCACTCGTACTTAGCAATCAGCCCCAGCATTTT. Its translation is CASSPSLVLSNQPQHF.

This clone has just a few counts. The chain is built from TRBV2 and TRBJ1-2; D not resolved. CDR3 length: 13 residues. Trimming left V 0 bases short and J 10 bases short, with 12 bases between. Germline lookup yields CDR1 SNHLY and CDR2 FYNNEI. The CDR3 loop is CASSEATYRSYTF. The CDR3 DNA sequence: TGTGCCAGCAGTGAAGCGACATATCGGTCCTACACCTTC. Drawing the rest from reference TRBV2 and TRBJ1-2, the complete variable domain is EPEVTQTPSHQVTQMGQEVILRCVPISNHLYFYWYRQILGQKVEFLVSFYNNEISEKSEIFDDQFSVERPDGSNFTLKIRSTKLEDSAMYFCASSEATYRSYTFGSGTRLTVV.